The clone carrying this T cell receptor (beta chain) appeared many times. No progression to ophthalmopathy during 18 months of follow-up defined stable disease. The study left out patients who had uncontrolled infection, other autoimmune disease, pregnancy or lactation. PBMCs stemmed from about 9.7 ml fresh peripheral blood. This entry is derived from a study of T cells in Graves' hyperthyroidism and ophthalmopathy. Amplification of TCR beta CDR3 regions was performed using RNA transcripts as template. First-round RT-PCR with HTBI primers amplified the TCR CDR3 region. TCRdb reprocessed the multiplex PCR reads with MiXCR, giving one entry per CDR3 protein. In the table there are some 760,000 distinct CDR3 sequences, 12% to 15% of which are singletons. The V gene lost 5 bases and the J gene lost 4 bases, with 11 bases spanning the gap. The CDR3 sequence is 13 residues long. Germline V CDR1 and CDR2: GTSNPN, SVGIG (reference sequence).

The chain carries TRBV30 and TRBJ1-4, with D tentatively TRBD1 (6 bases). The sample was blood. The source is a woman aged 18 to 35 with Graves' hyperthyroidism. The CDR3 loop reads CAWEDSYNEKLFF. Written as DNA, the CDR3 is TGTGCCTGGGAGGACAGTTATAATGAAAAACTGTTTTTT.